This T cell receptor beta chain was captured by sequencing in a study of blood T cell repertoires in COVID-19. Study summary: There were acute and convalescent COVID-19 samples, and they came from the United States, Italy and Spain.

There are 16 residues in the CDR3. The V and J ends lost 0 bases and 0 bases respectively, with 12 bases between them. Germline CDR1 is SGHNT and CDR2 is YYREEE (reference sequence). Per the study methods: Reference gene primer amplification yielded estimated nucleated cell counts. Produced via immunoSEQ multiplex PCR; TCRdb's table is partial and in-frame only. V and J calls and clone size come straight from that table; D and trimming were deduced from the DNA. The data hold 30,000 to 35,000 clones, with approximately 82% observed a single time. This sequence originates from a woman aged 55-70 years with acute or convalescent COVID-19. The genes are TRBV5-4 and TRBJ1-2; D not resolved. Sequencing used peripheral blood. The CDR3 reads CASSLVGRGANYGYTF. The DNA of the CDR3 is TGTGCCAGCAGCTTGGTAGGACGGGGAGCTAACTATGGCTACACCTTC.